Here is one T cell receptor beta chain with its context. This record comes from a study of blood T cell repertoires in COVID-19. Study context: Sites in the United States, Italy and Spain provided acute and convalescent COVID-19 samples. The analysed material was cDNA or gDNA that came from T cells, B-cell-depleted T cells, or PBMCs.

The ends were cut back, 3 bases at V and 2 bases at J, with 5 bases in the middle. CDR1 MNHNS and CDR2 SASEGT come from the germline V gene. The CDR3 contains 12 residues. In the original workflow: Counts of nucleated cells, estimated from reference gene primer amplification, were obtained. Clones were sequenced by immunoSEQ multiplex PCR, and TCRdb holds only the in-frame ones, with some missing. The V and J calls and clone size come from that table; D and trimming were worked out from the DNA. The data contain around 190,000 clones, about 83% of them singletons. This TCR derives from a human donor in a cohort sampled during active COVID-19. This chain joins TRBV6-1 and TRBJ2-7; D is perhaps TRBD1 (5 bases). Sequencing was performed on peripheral blood. The CDR3 region is CASSDRAYEQYF. The DNA of the CDR3 is TGTGCCAGCAGTGACAGGGCCTACGAGCAGTACTTC.